This TCR beta chain stems from a study of T cell repertoires in cytomegalovirus infection. Germline V gene sequence: CDR1 MNHEY, CDR2 SVGEGT. This CDR3 region has 15 residues. V shed 5 bases and J 3 bases; nucleotides not matched to a gene: 5. The table lists this clonotype with a few counts. Its antigen is unknown. From the reads, TCRdb called clonotypes with MiXCR, one entry per CDR3 protein. The sample yields a few hundred thousand distinct CDR3 sequences, 34% seen once. The chain links TRBV6-2 or TRBV6-3 to TRBJ2-7; 12 bases map to TRBD2. The clonotype originates from a human donor in good health (CMV status not recorded). Some clones in this sample may be carry-over from other donors' samples. This specimen was cultured PBMCs, taken from culture after CMV antigen stimulation. For the CDR3, the DNA is TGTGCCAGCAGTCGGGGACTAGCGGGTGACTACGAGCAGTACGTC. The encoded protein is CASSRGLAGDYEQYV.